Here is one T cell receptor (beta chain) with its context. Its cognate antigen is unknown. This CDR3 region has 12 residues. V lost 5 bases to trimming and J lost 12 bases, with 14 bases between them. The germline V gene has CDR1 LNHNV and CDR2 YYDKDF (reference sequence). TCRdb's copy holds only in-frame clones and misses some; the assay was immunoSEQ multiplex PCR. Of 90,000 to 120,000 clones in the sample, 95% were seen once. This sample is drawn from a study of cytomegalovirus exposure and HLA in healthy donors. The validation cohort, a group of 90 to 150 subjects, included the donors and was separate from the roughly 670-subject first cohort. Notes on the study in general: Reports described diagnosis of cytomegalovirus status by the classifier as highly specific and sensitive. It was about 150 TCR beta chains that were listed as cytomegalovirus-associated. In the 130 or so validation repertoires, just under 95% of cluster scores exceeded 0, per a later analysis.

V usage is TRBV15 and J usage is TRBJ2-1; D may be TRBD1 (6 bases). This receptor was identified in a woman under 30 in good health and CMV-seronegative. Sequenced: PBMCs. In nucleotides, the CDR3 is TGTGCCACCAGCGCTCCGGGACACCCGCAGTTCTTC. This codes for CATSAPGHPQFF.